What follows are 13 T cell receptor beta chains derived from one specimen sequenced in a study of blood T cell repertoires in COVID-19. The assay was immunoSEQ multiplex PCR, and TCRdb's table has in-frame clones only and misses some. This repertoire shows approximately 170,000 clones, roughly 88% found once; its top ten account for approximately 7%. Sequencing was performed on peripheral blood. The receptors were gathered from a man older than 75 with COVID-19, enrolled during active disease.

A remark on this clone: An end of the junction differs from the germline gene, which may be a read error. V usage is TRBV19 and J usage is TRBJ1-1; maybe TRBD1 (5 bases). Germline V gene data show CDR1 as LNHDA and CDR2 as SQIVND (reference sequence). This CDR3 has 15 residues. The DNA of the CDR3 is TGTGCCAGTAGCATAGAGGGGCAGTCGAACACTGAAGCTTTCTTT. Amino acids: CASSIEGQSNTEAFF.

This clone came up many times. The chain joins TRBV3-1 (or the pseudogene TRBV3-2) to TRBJ1-6, with D unresolved. The V end was cut by 1 base, the J end by 9 bases, with 10 bases between. The CDR3 length is 14 residues. Germline values: CDR1 LGHDT, CDR2 YNNKEL (reference sequence). CDR3 DNA: TGTGCCAGCAGCCAAGGGGAGTGGAGTTCACCCCTCCACTTT. It translates to CASSQGEWSSPLHF.

CDR3 amino acids: CASNSGGAQGTQYF. CDR3 bases: TGTGCCAGCAATAGCGGGGGGGCGCAGGGTACGCAGTATTTT. The chain carries TRBV19 and TRBJ2-3; 11 positions agree with TRBD2. This CDR3 comprises 14 residues. With 9 bases clipped from V and 8 bases from J, the junction kept 10 bases outside the gene matches. Germline CDR1 and CDR2: LNHDA and SQIVND (reference sequence).

The chain links TRBV5-5 to TRBJ2-2; 10 bases match TRBD1. CDR1 SGHKS and CDR2 YYEKEE come from the germline V gene (reference sequence). The length of the CDR3 is 16 residues. The J segment lost 7 bases and the V segment lost 4 bases, leaving 10 bases of the junction unmatched. The CDR3 here is CASSATGGDSLGELFF. The CDR3 coding sequence is TGTGCCAGCAGCGCGACAGGGGGCGACAGCCTCGGGGAGCTGTTTTTT.

The chain recombines TRBV2 with TRBJ1-3; D perhaps matches TRBD1 (6 bases). Deletions cut 2 bases from V and 0 bases from J, with 8 bases between. CDR1 and CDR2 (germline): SNHLY, FYNNEI. This CDR3 region has 15 residues. CDR3 nucleotides: TGTGCCAGCAGTGAACTACAGGGCTCTGGAAACACCATATATTTT. Amino acid sequence: CASSELQGSGNTIYF.

The chain uses TRBV9 and TRBJ2-2, with 9 positions matching TRBD1. The germline gives CDR1 SGDLS, CDR2 YYNGEE. J was trimmed by 6 bases and V by 4 bases; bases with no gene match: 13. The CDR3 length is 17 residues. The CDR3 bases are TGTGCCAGCAGCCCAGGTGCCGGACAGGGGAAGGCCGGGGAGCTGTTTTTT. Residues: CASSPGAGQGKAGELFF.

The J gene is TRBJ2-2, the V gene TRBV2; TRBD1 matches at 7 bases. Germline CDR1 SNHLY, CDR2 FYNNEI. V was pared by 7 bases and J by 7 bases, with 9 bases of the junction left unmatched. The CDR3 runs to 14 residues. In nucleotides, the CDR3 is TGTGCCAGCAATTCAGACAGGGCGTTCGGGGAGCTGTTTTTT. The encoded protein is CASNSDRAFGELFF.

V gene TRBV5-1 combines with J gene TRBJ2-7, with 10 bases aligning to TRBD1. Trimming at V came to 3 bases and at J to 5 bases, leaving 8 bases not matched to a gene. The CDR3 sequence is 15 residues long. The germline gives CDR1 SGHRS, CDR2 YFSETQ. Written as DNA, the CDR3 is TGCGCCAGCAGCTGGGGAGGGACAGGGGTGGACGAGCAGTACTTC. Encoded protein: CASSWGGTGVDEQYF.

The V and J genes are TRBV5-4 and TRBJ2-1, with 7 bases aligning to TRBD1. J gave up 3 bases and V 2 bases, and 5 bases lay outside the gene matches. From germline, CDR1 is SGHNT and CDR2 YYREEE (reference sequence). The CDR3 has 15 amino acids. In nucleotides, the CDR3 is TGTGCCAGCAGCTTACAGGGGAACCTCTACAATGAGCAGTTCTTC. Residues: CASSLQGNLYNEQFF.

The CDR3 nucleotides are TGTGCCAGCTCACCCATAATCGAGGACTATGGCTACACCTTC. Translated, it gives CASSPIIEDYGYTF. The chain uses TRBV18 and TRBJ1-2; D not resolved. Germline lookup yields CDR1 KGHSH and CDR2 LQKENI. With 3 bases removed from V and 3 bases from J, the gap between germline ends came to 11 bases. This CDR3 is 14 amino acids long.

J is TRBJ2-1 and V is TRBV18; 8 positions agree with TRBD1. The germline gives CDR1 KGHSH, CDR2 LQKENI. This CDR3 is built from 15 residues. Trimming removed 2 bases from V and 5 bases from J; junction bases left unmatched: 5. The CDR3 bases are TGTGCCAGCTCACCATTTCAGGGGGCCGACAATGAGCAGTTCTTC. This codes for CASSPFQGADNEQFF.

The genes are TRBV5-4 and TRBJ2-3, with D perhaps TRBD2 (5 bases). Deletions cut 6 bases from V and 1 base from J, with 12 bases between. CDR3 length: 14 residues. Germline assignment: CDR1 SGHNT and CDR2 YYREEE (reference sequence). The CDR3 DNA reads as TGTGCCAGCACGTCTAGCTCTCGCACAGATACGCAGTATTTT. Translation gives CASTSSSRTDTQYF. Together with reference TRBV5-4 and TRBJ2-3, the CDR3 gives the full variable domain: ETGVTQSPTHLIKTRGQQVTLRCSSQSGHNTVSWYQQALGQGPQFIFQYYREEENGRGNFPPRFSGLQFPNYSSELNVNALELDDSALYLCASTSSSRTDTQYFGPGTRLTVL.

As concerns this clone: Compared with germline, one end of the junction differs, possibly owing to a read error. V and J are TRBV25-1 and TRBJ1-4; 8 nucleotides match TRBD1. The germline gives CDR1 MGHDK, CDR2 SYGVNS. This CDR3 region has 15 residues. The CDR3 region has the DNA TGTGCCAGCAGTGTGGGGACAGGATCTAATCAAAAACTGTTTTTT. It yields the protein CASSVGTGSNQKLFF.